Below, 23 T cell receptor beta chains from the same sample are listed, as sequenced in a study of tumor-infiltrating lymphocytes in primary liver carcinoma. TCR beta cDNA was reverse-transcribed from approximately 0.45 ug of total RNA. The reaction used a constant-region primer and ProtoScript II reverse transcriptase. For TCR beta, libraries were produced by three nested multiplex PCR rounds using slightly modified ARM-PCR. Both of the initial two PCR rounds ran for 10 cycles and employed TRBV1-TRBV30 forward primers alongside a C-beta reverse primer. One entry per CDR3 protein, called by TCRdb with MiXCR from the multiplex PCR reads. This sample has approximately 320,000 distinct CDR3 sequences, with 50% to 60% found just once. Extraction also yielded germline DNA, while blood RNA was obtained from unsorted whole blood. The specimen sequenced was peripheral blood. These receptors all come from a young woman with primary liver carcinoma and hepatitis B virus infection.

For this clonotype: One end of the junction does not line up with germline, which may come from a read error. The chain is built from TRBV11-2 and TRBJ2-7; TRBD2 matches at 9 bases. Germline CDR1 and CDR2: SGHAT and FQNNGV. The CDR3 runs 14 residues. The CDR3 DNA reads TGTGCTAGCAGCCTTCAACTAGCGGGCTGCGAGCAGTACTTC. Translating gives CASSLQLAGCEQYF.

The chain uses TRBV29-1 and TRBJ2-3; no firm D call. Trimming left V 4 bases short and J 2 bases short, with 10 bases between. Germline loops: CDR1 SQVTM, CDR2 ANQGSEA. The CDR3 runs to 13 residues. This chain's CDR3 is CSVVEINTDTQYF. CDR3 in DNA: TGCAGCGTTGTGGAGATTAACACAGATACGCAGTATTTT.

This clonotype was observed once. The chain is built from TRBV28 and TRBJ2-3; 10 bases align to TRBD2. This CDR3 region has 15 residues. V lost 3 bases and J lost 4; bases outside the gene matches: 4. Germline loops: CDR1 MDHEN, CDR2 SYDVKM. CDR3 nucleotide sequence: TGTGCCAGCAGTTTTCAAGGGACTAGCGCAGATACGCAGTATTTT. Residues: CASSFQGTSADTQYF.

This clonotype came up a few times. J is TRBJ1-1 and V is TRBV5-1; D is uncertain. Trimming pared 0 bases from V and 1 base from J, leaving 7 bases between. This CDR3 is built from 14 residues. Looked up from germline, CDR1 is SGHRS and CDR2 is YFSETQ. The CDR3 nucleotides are TGCGCCAGCAGCTTGGGTGTGCAGAACACTGAAGCTTTCTTT. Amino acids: CASSLGVQNTEAFF.

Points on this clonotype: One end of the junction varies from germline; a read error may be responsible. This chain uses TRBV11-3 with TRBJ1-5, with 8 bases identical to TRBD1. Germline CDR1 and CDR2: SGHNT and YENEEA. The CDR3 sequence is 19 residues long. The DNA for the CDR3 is TGTGCCAGCTGCTTCGGGGACAGGCCCTCGATTTATAGCAATCAGTCCCAGCATTTT. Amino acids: CASCFGDRPSIYSNQSQHF.

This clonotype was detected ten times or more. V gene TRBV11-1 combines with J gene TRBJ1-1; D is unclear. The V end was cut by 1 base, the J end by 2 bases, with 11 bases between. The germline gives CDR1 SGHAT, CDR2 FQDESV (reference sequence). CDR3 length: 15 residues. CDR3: CASSLDYGDNTEAFF. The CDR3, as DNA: TGTGCCAGCAGCTTAGACTACGGAGACAACACTGAAGCTTTCTTT.

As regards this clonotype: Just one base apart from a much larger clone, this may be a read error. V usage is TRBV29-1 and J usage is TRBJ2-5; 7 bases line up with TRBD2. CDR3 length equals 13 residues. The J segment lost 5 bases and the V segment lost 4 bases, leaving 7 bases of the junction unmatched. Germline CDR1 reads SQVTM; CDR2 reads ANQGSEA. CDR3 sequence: CSVARRESETQYF. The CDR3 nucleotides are TGCAGCGTTGCAAGGCGGGAGTCTGAGACCCAGTACTTC.

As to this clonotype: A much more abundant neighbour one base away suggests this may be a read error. CDR3 sequence: CAGSQDLAGADNEQFF. CDR3 sequence (DNA): TGCGCCGGCAGCCAAGATCTAGCGGGAGCGGACAATGAGCAGTTCTTC. This chain uses TRBV4-1 with TRBJ2-1, with 10 bases identical to TRBD2. The CDR3 totals 16 residues. Germline-derived CDR1 and CDR2 are MGHRA and YSYEKL.

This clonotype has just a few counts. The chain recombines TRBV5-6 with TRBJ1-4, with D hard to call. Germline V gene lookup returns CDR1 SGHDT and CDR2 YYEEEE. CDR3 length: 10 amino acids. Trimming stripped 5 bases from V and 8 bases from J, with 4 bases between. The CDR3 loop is CASSWEKLFF. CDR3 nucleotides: TGTGCCAGCAGTTGGGAAAAACTGTTTTTT.

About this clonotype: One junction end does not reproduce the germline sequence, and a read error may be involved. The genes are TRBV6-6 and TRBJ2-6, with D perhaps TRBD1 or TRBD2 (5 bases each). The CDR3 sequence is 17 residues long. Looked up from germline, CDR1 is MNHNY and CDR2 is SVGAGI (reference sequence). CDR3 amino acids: CASRPGPPFSGANVLSF. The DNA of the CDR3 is TGTGCCAGCAGACCGGGACCTCCTTTCTCTGGGGCCAACGTCCTGAGTTTC.

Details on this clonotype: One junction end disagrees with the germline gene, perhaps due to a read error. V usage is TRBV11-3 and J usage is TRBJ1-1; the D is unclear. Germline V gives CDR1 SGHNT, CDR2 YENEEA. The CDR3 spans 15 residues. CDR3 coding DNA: TGTGTCAGCAGCTTCGCCGCGGGTTCGACGACAGAAGCTTTCTTT. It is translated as CVSSFAAGSTTEAFF.

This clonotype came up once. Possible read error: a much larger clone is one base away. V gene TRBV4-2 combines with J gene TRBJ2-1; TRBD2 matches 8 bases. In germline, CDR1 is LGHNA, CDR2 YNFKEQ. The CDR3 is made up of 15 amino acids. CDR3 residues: CASTQEVAGRNEQFF. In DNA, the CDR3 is TGTGCCAGCACCCAAGAGGTAGCGGGAAGGAATGAGCAGTTCTTC.

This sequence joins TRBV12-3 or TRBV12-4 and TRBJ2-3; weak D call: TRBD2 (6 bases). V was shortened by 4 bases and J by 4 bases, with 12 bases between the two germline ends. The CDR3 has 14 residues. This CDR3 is CASSYSGVPDTQYF. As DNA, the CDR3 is TGTGCCAGCAGTTATTCGGGAGTCCCAGATACGCAGTATTTT.

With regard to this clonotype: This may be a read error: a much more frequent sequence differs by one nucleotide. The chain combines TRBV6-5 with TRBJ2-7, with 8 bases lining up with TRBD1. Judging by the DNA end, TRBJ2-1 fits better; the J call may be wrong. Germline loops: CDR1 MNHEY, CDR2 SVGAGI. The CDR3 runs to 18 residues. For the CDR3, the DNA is TGTGCCAGCAGTTACTCCAGGCCCGGGACAGGCGGTACCTACGAGCAGTTCTTC. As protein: CASSYSRPGTGGTYEQFF.

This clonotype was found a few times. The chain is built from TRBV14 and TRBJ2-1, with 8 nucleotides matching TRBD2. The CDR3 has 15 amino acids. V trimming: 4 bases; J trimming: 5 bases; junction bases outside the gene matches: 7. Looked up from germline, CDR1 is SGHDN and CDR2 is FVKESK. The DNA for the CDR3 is TGTGCCAGCAGCCCCCTGTCTAGCGGGCACAATGAGCAGTTCTTC. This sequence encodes CASSPLSSGHNEQFF.

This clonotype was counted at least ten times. Written as DNA, the CDR3 is TGTGCCAGCAGTACAACGAGCGGGAGACGCTACGAGCAGTACTTC. It is translated as CASSTTSGRRYEQYF. This chain joins TRBV6-2 or TRBV6-3 and TRBJ2-7; 8 positions match TRBD2. The CDR3 extends over 15 amino acids. J lost 3 bases, V lost 5 bases, and 9 bases had no gene match. Germline CDR1 is MNHEY and CDR2 is SVGEGT.

The CDR3: CASSLSQTGQGKAFF. CDR3 in DNA: TGTGCCAGCAGTTTAAGCCAGACGGGACAGGGCAAGGCTTTCTTT. The V gene is TRBV28, the J gene TRBJ1-1; 9 bases agree with TRBD1. The germline V gene encodes CDR1 MDHEN and CDR2 SYDVKM. Trimming removed 2 bases from V and 11 bases from J; junction bases left unmatched: 12. CDR3 size: 15 residues.

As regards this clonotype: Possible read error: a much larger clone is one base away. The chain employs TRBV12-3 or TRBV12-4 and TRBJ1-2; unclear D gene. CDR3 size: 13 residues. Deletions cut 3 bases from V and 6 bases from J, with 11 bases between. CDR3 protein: CASSLWSVHGYTF. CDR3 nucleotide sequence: TGTGCCAGCAGTTTGTGGAGTGTCCATGGCTACACCTTC.

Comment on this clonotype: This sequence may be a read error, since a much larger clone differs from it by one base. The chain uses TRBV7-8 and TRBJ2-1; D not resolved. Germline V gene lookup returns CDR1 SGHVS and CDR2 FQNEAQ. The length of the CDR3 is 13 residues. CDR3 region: CVSRSTRWDEQFF. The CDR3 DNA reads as TGTGTCAGCAGATCTACTCGCTGGGATGAGCAGTTCTTC.

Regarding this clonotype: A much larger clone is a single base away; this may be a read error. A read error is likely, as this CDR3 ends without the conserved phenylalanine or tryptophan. CDR3 nucleotide sequence: TGCAGCGTTGAAGGGGAAGGTTACGAGCAGTACTTA. Protein: CSVEGEGYEQYL. V is TRBV29-1 and J is TRBJ2-7; D ambiguous. The germline CDR1 and CDR2 sequences are SQVTM and ANQGSEA. The V and J ends lost 1 base and 4 bases respectively, with 8 bases between them. This CDR3 is built from 12 residues.

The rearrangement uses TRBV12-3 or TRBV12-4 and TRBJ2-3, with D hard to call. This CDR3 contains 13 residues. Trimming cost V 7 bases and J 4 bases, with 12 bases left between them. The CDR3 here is CASTKGSSDTQYF. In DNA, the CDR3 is TGTGCCAGCACAAAGGGTTCTTCAGATACGCAGTATTTT.

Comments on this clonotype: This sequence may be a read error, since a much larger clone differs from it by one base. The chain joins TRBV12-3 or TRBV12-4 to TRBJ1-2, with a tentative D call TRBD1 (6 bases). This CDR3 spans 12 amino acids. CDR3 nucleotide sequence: TGTGGCAGCAGTTCGGGACACTCAAGGTACACCTTC. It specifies CGSSSGHSRYTF.

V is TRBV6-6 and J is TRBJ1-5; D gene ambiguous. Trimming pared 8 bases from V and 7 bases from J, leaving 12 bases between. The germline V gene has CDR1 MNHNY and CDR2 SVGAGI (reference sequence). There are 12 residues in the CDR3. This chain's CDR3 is CASRGGSQPQHF. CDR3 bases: TGTGCCAGCCGGGGAGGGAGCCAGCCCCAGCATTTT.